This T cell receptor beta chain was sequenced for a study of T cell clones after liver transplantation. Trimming removed 5 bases at V and 1 base at J, with 11 bases between. From germline, CDR1 is LNHDA and CDR2 SQIVND (reference sequence). The CDR3 consists of 15 residues. Profiling relied on immunoSEQ multiplex PCR, and the TCRdb table lists in-frame clones only, not all of them. The data contain tens of thousands of clones, over 60% of them singletons. This specimen was CD4+ T cells from blood, taken at the 22-month timepoint. The chain is built from TRBV19 and TRBJ2-2; D is undetermined. The receptor comes from a human patient who received a liver transplant. The graft donor may have contributed some T cells. The CDR3 DNA reads TGTGCCAGTAGTGATCCGTACGGGAACACCGGGGAGCTGTTTTTT. Residues: CASSDPYGNTGELFF. Drawing the rest from reference TRBV19 and TRBJ2-2, the complete variable domain is DGGITQSPKYLFRKEGQNVTLSCEQNLNHDAMYWYRQDPGQGLRLIYYSQIVNDFQKGDIAEGYSVSREKKESFPLTVTSAQKNPTAFYLCASSDPYGNTGELFFGEGSRLTVL.